This T cell receptor beta chain was recorded in a study of response to subunit inactivated influenza vaccine. General study points: Authors suggested seasonal influenza vaccinations each recruit few new T cells.

This clonotype was picked up many times. Its antigen is still unknown. Via MiXCR, TCRdb re-called the RT-PCR reads, giving one row per CDR3 protein. The table lists about 480,000 distinct CDR3 sequences, about a tenth of them singletons. The sample was PBMCs from blood, taken roughly 6 weeks after vaccination. The receptor was isolated from a man in his fifties or sixties who received an inactivated influenza vaccine.

The CDR3 reads CSVVPSGRHEQFF. The CDR3 bases are TGCAGCGTTGTCCCTAGCGGGAGACATGAGCAGTTCTTC. The chain carries TRBV29-1 and TRBJ2-1; 10 bases are a match to TRBD2. J gave up 8 bases and V 4 bases, and 5 bases lay outside the gene matches. Germline-derived CDR1 and CDR2 are SQVTM and ANQGSEA. The CDR3 loop spans 13 amino acids.